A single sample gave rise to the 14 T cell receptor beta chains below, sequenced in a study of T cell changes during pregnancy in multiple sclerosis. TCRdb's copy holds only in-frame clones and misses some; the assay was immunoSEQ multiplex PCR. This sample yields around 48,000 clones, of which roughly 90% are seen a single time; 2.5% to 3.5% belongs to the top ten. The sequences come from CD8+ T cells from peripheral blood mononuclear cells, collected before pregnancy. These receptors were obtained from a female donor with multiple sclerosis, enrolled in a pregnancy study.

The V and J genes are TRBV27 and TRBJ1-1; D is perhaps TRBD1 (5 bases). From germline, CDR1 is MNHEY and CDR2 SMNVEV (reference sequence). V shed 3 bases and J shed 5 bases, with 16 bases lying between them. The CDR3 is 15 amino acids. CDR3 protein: CASSFVREALTEAFF. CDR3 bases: TGTGCCAGCAGTTTCGTCAGGGAGGCCCTAACTGAAGCTTTCTTT.

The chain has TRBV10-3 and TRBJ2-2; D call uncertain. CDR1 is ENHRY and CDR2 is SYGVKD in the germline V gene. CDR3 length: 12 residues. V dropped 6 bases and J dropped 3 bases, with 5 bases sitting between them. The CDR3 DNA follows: TGTGCCATCAGCCCGGACACCGGGGAGCTGTTTTTT. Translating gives CAISPDTGELFF.

The CDR3 loop reads CASSYSGANTEAFF. Written as DNA, the CDR3 is TGTGCCAGCAGTTACTCTGGGGCTAACACTGAAGCTTTCTTT. The chain is built from TRBV6-5 and TRBJ1-1; D is possibly TRBD1 (5 bases). Deletions cut 0 bases from V and 2 bases from J, with 7 bases between. The germline gives CDR1 MNHEY, CDR2 SVGAGI. The CDR3 length is 14 residues.

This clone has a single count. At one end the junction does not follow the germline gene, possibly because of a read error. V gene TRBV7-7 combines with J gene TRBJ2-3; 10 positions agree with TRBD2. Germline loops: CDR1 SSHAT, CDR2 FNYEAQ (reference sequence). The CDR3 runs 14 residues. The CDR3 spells CASSFTSGEDTQYF. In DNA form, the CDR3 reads TGTGCTAGCAGCTTCACTAGCGGGGAAGATACGCAGTATTTT.

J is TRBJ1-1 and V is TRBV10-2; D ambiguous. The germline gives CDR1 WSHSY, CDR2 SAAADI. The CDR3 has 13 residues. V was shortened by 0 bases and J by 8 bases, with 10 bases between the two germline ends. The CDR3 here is CASSESRGKEAFF. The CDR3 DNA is TGCGCCAGCAGTGAGTCCCGGGGAAAGGAAGCTTTCTTT.

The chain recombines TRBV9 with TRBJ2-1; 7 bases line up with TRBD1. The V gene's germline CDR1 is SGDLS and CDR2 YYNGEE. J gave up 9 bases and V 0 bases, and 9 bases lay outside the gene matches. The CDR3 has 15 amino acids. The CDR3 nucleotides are TGTGCCAGCAGCGTAGGGACAGGACCAATTCCTGAGCAGTTCTTC. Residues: CASSVGTGPIPEQFF.

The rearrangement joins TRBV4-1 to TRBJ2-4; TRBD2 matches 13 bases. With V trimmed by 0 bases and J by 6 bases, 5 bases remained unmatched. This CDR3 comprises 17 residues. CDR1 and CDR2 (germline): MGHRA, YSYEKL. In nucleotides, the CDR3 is TGCGCCAGCAGCCAAGAACTAGCGGGGGGGCTTGGAAACATTCAGTACTTC. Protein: CASSQELAGGLGNIQYF.

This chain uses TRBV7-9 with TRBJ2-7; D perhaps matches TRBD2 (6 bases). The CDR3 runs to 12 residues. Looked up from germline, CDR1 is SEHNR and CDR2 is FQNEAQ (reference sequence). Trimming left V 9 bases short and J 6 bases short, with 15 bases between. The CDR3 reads CASRGGSTEQYF. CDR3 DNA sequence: TGTGCCAGTCGTGGGGGGAGCACCGAGCAGTACTTC.

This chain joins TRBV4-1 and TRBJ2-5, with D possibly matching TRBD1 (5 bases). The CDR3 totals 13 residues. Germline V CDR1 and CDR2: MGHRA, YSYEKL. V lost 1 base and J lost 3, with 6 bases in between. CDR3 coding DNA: TGCGCCAGCAGCCAAGTGGACAAAGAGACCCAGTACTTC. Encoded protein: CASSQVDKETQYF.

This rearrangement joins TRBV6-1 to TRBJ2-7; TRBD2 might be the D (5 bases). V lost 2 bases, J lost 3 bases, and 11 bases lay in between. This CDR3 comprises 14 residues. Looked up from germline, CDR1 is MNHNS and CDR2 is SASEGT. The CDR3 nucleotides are TGTGCCAGCAGTGAATTGGAGGAGAACTACGAGCAGTACTTC. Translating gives CASSELEENYEQYF.

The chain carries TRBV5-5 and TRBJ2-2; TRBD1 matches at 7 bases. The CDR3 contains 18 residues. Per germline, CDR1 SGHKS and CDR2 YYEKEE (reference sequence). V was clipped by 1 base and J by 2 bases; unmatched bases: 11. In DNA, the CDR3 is TGTGCCAGCAGCTTGTATTTCCGGACAGGACCTAACACCGGGGAGCTGTTTTTT. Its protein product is CASSLYFRTGPNTGELFF.

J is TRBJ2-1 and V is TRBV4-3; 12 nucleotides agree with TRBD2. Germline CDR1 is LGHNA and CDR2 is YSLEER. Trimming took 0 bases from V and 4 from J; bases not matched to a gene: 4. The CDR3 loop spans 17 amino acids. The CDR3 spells CASSQDRTSGAYNEQFF. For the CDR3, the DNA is TGCGCCAGCAGCCAAGATCGGACTAGCGGGGCGTACAATGAGCAGTTCTTC.

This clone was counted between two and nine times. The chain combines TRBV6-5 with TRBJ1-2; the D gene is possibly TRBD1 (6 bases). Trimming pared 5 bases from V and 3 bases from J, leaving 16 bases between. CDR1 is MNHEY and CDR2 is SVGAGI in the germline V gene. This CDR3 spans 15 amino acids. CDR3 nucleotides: TGTGCCAGCAGTCCCCAAGCAGGGGACCACTATGGCTACACCTTC. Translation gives CASSPQAGDHYGYTF.

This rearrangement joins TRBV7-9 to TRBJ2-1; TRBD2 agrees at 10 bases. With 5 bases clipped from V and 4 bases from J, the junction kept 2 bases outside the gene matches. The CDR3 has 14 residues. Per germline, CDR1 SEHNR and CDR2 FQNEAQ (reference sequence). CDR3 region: CASSEAGGYNEQFF. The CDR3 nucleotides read TGTGCCAGCAGCGAAGCGGGGGGGTACAATGAGCAGTTCTTC.